A single TCR beta chain is shown here with its context. These data come from a study of blood T cells in healthy people across ages. The V end was cut by 5 bases, the J end by 0 bases, with 30 bases between. Germline CDR1 is SGHRS and CDR2 is YFSETQ. The CDR3 spans 21 residues. A J-beta primer mix and a sample-barcoded 5' primer were used in a second PCR of roughly 6 to 11 cycles. TCRdb redid the calling of the 5' RACE reads with MiXCR, one entry per CDR3 protein. This table has 1.5 million to 2 million distinct CDR3 sequences, 28% appearing once. The sequencing sample was made of blood. The chain is built from TRBV5-1 and TRBJ2-1, with a possible D match to TRBD2 (7 bases). The TCR sequence derives from a woman under 40 in good health. The DNA of the CDR3 is TGCGCCAGCAGTAGGTTTGAGGATTGGCGGGGGCCGCTTTCCTCCTACAATGAGCAGTTCTTC. Translating it yields CASSRFEDWRGPLSSYNEQFF.